One sample yielded the 9 T cell receptor beta chains listed below, sequenced in a study of CD8 T cells in ankylosing spondylitis. Regarding the study as a whole: Seemingly characteristic of ankylosing spondylitis blood was a TCR beta motif consisting of eight highly homologous variants.

Antigens of these TCRs are unknown. MiXCR was run by TCRdb on the 5' RACE reads, yielding one entry per CDR3 protein. Here the sample spans about 400,000 distinct CDR3 sequences, 20% to 25% being singletons. The sample comprised blood, either unsorted or a sorted T cell fraction (not recorded which). These receptors were obtained from a male donor with ankylosing spondylitis.

The chain combines TRBV4-2 with TRBJ2-1; D remains ambiguous. Germline assignment: CDR1 LGHNA and CDR2 YNFKEQ. V lost 0 bases and J lost 15, with 18 bases in between. The CDR3 has 14 residues. Here the CDR3 reads CASSQDSLGLDPFF. DNA for the CDR3: TGTGCCAGCAGCCAAGATAGCCTAGGGCTAGATCCGTTCTTC.

The V and J genes are TRBV28 and TRBJ2-2, with 7 bases fitting TRBD2. CDR1 and CDR2 from the germline V gene are MDHEN and SYDVKM. CDR3 length: 17 residues. With 5 bases clipped from V and 1 base from J, the junction kept 10 bases outside the gene matches. The CDR3 is CASSLSLGGGNTGELFF. CDR3 sequence (DNA): TGTGCCAGCAGTCTCTCTTTGGGCGGGGGGAACACCGGGGAGCTGTTTTTT.

This chain joins TRBV29-1 and TRBJ2-7, with 11 bases aligning to TRBD2. Germline V gene sequence: CDR1 SQVTM, CDR2 ANQGSEA. The V gene end was trimmed by 6 bases and the J gene end by 7 bases; junction bases not matched to a gene: 14. The CDR3 runs 15 residues. The CDR3 nucleotides are TGCAGCGTGGAGGGTGGACTAGCGGGTTCGGGAGAGCAGTACTTC. Protein product: CSVEGGLAGSGEQYF.

The genes are TRBV18 and TRBJ2-1; no definite D call. In germline, CDR1 is KGHSH, CDR2 LQKENI. The CDR3 consists of 12 residues. With 3 bases removed from V and 5 bases from J, the gap between germline ends came to 5 bases. CDR3 nucleotides: TGTGCCAGCTCACCGGTACACAATGAGCAGTTCTTC. Translated: CASSPVHNEQFF. The variable domain in full, with the rest retrieved from reference TRBV18 and TRBJ2-1, is NAGVMQNPRHLVRRRGQEARLRCSPMKGHSHVYWYRQLPEEGLKFMVYLQKENIIDESGMPKERFSAEFPKEGPSILRIQQVVRGDSAAYFCASSPVHNEQFFGPGTRLTVL.

The rearrangement uses TRBV20-1 and TRBJ2-5; D gene uncertain. With 1 base removed from V and 1 base from J, the gap between germline ends came to 1 base. The CDR3 length is 11 residues. The germline V gene has CDR1 DFQATT and CDR2 SNEGSKA (reference sequence). This CDR3 reads CSARVQETQYF. In DNA, the CDR3 is TGCAGTGCTAGAGTCCAAGAGACCCAGTACTTC.

There are a few counts of this clonotype. The chain employs TRBV11-3 and TRBJ2-2, with a tentative D call TRBD2 (6 bases). The germline V and J ends were trimmed by 3 bases and 2 bases, with 10 bases remaining between them. CDR3 length: 15 amino acids. Looked up from germline, CDR1 is SGHNT and CDR2 is YENEEA. CDR3 sequence: CASSLKLANTGELFF. The CDR3 nucleotides are TGTGCCAGCAGCTTGAAACTAGCAAACACCGGGGAGCTGTTTTTT.

This chain uses TRBV18 with TRBJ1-1; D unresolved. Per the germline V gene, CDR1 is KGHSH and CDR2 is LQKENI. Trimming pared 5 bases from V and 4 bases from J, leaving 8 bases between. This CDR3 spans 12 amino acids. The CDR3 loop reads CASSATATEAFF. The CDR3 bases are TGTGCCAGCTCAGCAACGGCCACTGAAGCTTTCTTT.

V gene TRBV7-9 combines with J gene TRBJ2-5; 7 bases agree with TRBD1. In germline, CDR1 is SEHNR, CDR2 FQNEAQ (reference sequence). This CDR3 is built from 14 residues. With V trimmed by 3 bases and J by 5 bases, 6 bases remained unmatched. Here the CDR3 DNA reads TGTGCCAGCAGCTTGAGGGGGCCGGGGGAGACCCAGTACTTC. Translated: CASSLRGPGETQYF.

This clonotype turned up a few times. This chain connects TRBV7-8 to TRBJ1-1; D uncertain. The CDR3 is 15 amino acids. Germline V gene data show CDR1 as SGHVS and CDR2 as FQNEAQ. The germline V and J ends were trimmed by 1 base and 0 bases, with 9 bases remaining between them. The CDR3 DNA is TGTGCCAGCAGCTTAGGGGCAGCGATGAACACTGAAGCTTTCTTT. It encodes CASSLGAAMNTEAFF.